This T cell receptor beta chain was identified in a study of OX40 agonist ivuxolimab in advanced cancers. Study at large: Ivuxolimab, an agonistic anti-OX40 (CD134) antibody, was given to patients.

Between the trimmed V and J ends, which lost 6 bases and 4 bases, there was a span of 15 bases. Germline values: CDR1 MNHNY, CDR2 SVGAGI (reference sequence). The length of the CDR3 is 15 residues. Peripheral blood came from all dose cohorts at three timepoints. Repertoires were generated with immunoSEQ multiplex PCR, while TCRdb's copy carries only in-frame clones and drops some. The sample records approximately 57,000 clones, approximately 91% being singletons. The sample here was CD4+ or CD8+ T cells sorted from blood, taken in a trial of the OX40 agonist ivuxolimab. This TCR was sampled from an adult with an advanced solid tumor such as melanoma, head and neck, liver or kidney cancer. V gene TRBV6-6 combines with J gene TRBJ2-2, with no clear D. The CDR3 coding sequence is TGTGCCAGCAGCCCCTCCGCGGCAGCCACCGGGGAGCTGTTTTTT. It translates to CASSPSAAATGELFF.